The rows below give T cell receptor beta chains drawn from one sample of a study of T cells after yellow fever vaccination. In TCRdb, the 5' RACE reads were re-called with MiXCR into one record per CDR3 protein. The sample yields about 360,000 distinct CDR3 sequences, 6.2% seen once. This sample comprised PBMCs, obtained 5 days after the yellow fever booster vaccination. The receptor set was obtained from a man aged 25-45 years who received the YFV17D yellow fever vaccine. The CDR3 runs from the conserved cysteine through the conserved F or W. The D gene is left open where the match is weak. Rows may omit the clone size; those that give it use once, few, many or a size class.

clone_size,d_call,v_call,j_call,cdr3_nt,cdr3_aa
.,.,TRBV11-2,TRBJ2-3,TGTGCCAGCAGCAAAACCGGGACTCCCACCCCTTTCGCAGATACGCAGTATTTT,CASSKTGTPTPFADTQYF
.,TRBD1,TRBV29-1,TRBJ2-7,TGCAGCGTTGGGGGGACAGGAGTTGGGAACGAGCAGTACTTC,CSVGGTGVGNEQYF
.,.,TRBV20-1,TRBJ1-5,TGCAGTGCTAGTCGCAGAAATCAGCCCCAGCATTTT,CSASRRNQPQHF
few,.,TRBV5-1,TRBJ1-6,TGCGCCAGCCGGACAGATCATAATTCACCCCTCCACTTT,CASRTDHNSPLHF
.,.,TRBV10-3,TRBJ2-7,TGTGCCATCAGTGTTTCGGGACGCTCCTACGAGCAGTACTTC,CAISVSGRSYEQYF
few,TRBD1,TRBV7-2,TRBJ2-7,TGTGCCAGCAGTCCAGTATCGGGACAGGGCTCCTACGAGCAGTACTTC,CASSPVSGQGSYEQYF
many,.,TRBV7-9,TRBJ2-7,TGTGCCAGCAGCTTAGAACTAGGCGAGCAGTACTTC,CASSLELGEQYF
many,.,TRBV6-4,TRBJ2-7,TGTGCCAGCCAAGCCAAAAATGCCCAGACGTACTTC,CASQAKNAQTYF
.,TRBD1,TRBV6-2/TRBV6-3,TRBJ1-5,TGTGCCAGTCTGCAGGGGACAGGGGGCAAGGTAGGGCCCCAGCATTTT,CASLQGTGGKVGPQHF
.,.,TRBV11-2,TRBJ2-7,TGTGCCAGCAGCTTATCGCTAGGGGTTAGCGACGAGCAGTACTTC,CASSLSLGVSDEQYF
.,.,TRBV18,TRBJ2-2,TGTGCCAGCTCAACCAGGGACGAGGCAGCAAGAACCGGGGAGCTGTTTTTT,CASSTRDEAARTGELFF